The clone carrying this TCR beta chain has just a few counts. From germline, CDR1 is MDHEN and CDR2 SYDVKM. The CDR3 extends over 15 amino acids. The V gene end was trimmed by 6 bases and the J gene end by 1 base; junction bases not matched to a gene: 8. The data were taken from a study of T cell repertoires in cytomegalovirus infection. TCRdb used MiXCR to reprocess the reads, holding one entry per CDR3 protein. The sample includes some 440,000 distinct CDR3 sequences, approximately 31% of them seen just once. The TCR comes from a human donor in good health (CMV status not recorded). Some clones in this sample may be carry-over from other donors' samples. The sequenced sample was PBMCs. The chain combines TRBV28 with TRBJ1-1; 7 bases match TRBD1. CDR3 region: CASSPTGIRNTEAFF. The DNA for the CDR3 is TGTGCCAGCAGCCCGACAGGGATAAGGAACACTGAAGCTTTCTTT.